Listed here are 27 T cell receptor beta chains from one sample, sequenced in a study of blood T cells in healthy people across ages. Primers used in a second PCR of about 6 to 11 cycles were a sample-barcoded 5' primer and a J-beta primer mix. In TCRdb, the 5' RACE reads were re-called with MiXCR into one record per CDR3 protein. The sample holds 1.5 million to 2 million distinct CDR3 sequences, approximately 30% seen once. The sequenced sample was blood. All receptors derive from a woman between 25 and 40 years old in good health.

The J gene is TRBJ2-1, the V gene TRBV6-5; no definite D call. Germline values: CDR1 MNHEY, CDR2 SVGAGI. The V and J ends lost 1 base and 4 bases respectively, with 11 bases between them. This CDR3 is 15 amino acids long. CDR3 region: CASSYYSASYNEQFF. The CDR3 DNA sequence: TGTGCCAGCAGTTACTATTCGGCAAGTTACAATGAGCAGTTCTTC.

This clonotype has at least ten counts. The CDR3 DNA follows: TGCGCCAGCAGCTTGGTTTCGGGGAAATGGACAGATACGCAGTATTTT. Translated, it gives CASSLVSGKWTDTQYF. V is TRBV5-1 and J is TRBJ2-3; the D gene is possibly TRBD2 (5 bases). Per the germline V gene, CDR1 is SGHRS and CDR2 is YFSETQ. This CDR3 is 16 amino acids long. The germline V and J ends were trimmed by 0 bases and 3 bases, with 14 bases remaining between them.

At least ten counts were recorded for this clonotype. CDR3 in amino acids: CSVVGQGPNQPQHF. The CDR3 nucleotides read TGCAGCGTCGTCGGACAGGGACCCAATCAGCCCCAGCATTTT. This rearrangement joins TRBV29-1 to TRBJ1-5; 8 positions agree with TRBD1. Germline lookup yields CDR1 SQVTM and CDR2 ANQGSEA. The CDR3 is 14 residues long. Losses at the gene ends were 6 bases for V and 3 bases for J; bases not matched to a gene: 7.

The V gene is TRBV7-3, the J gene TRBJ2-3; 7 positions agree with TRBD1. From germline, CDR1 is SGHTA and CDR2 FQGTGA. The CDR3 is 17 residues long. Losses at the gene ends were 2 bases for V and 3 bases for J; bases not matched to a gene: 11. CDR3 sequence (DNA): TGTGCCAGCAGCTTACGGCCCGACAGGGCCTTGACAGATACGCAGTATTTT. Translating gives CASSLRPDRALTDTQYF.

The rearrangement joins TRBV12-3 or TRBV12-4 to TRBJ2-2; TRBD2 matches at 7 bases. The CDR3 totals 16 residues. Germline trimming cut 3 bases from V and 0 bases from J; bases unmatched to any gene: 4. CDR3 protein: CASSFGGGANTGELFF. The CDR3 region has the DNA TGTGCCAGCAGTTTCGGCGGGGGAGCGAACACCGGGGAGCTGTTTTTT.

Concerning this clonotype: One junction end disagrees with the germline gene, perhaps due to a read error. The CDR3 protein is CASSPGTGGEVKGEAFF. The CDR3 DNA follows: TGTGCTAGCAGCCCCGGGACAGGGGGCGAGGTAAAAGGTGAAGCTTTCTTT. The chain carries TRBV7-6 and TRBJ1-1; 12 bases agree with TRBD1. Germline V gives CDR1 SGHVS, CDR2 FNYEAQ. The CDR3 contains 17 residues.

The table lists this clonotype with many counts. The rearrangement uses TRBV9 and TRBJ2-5, with 10 bases that match TRBD1. This CDR3 spans 14 amino acids. CDR1 and CDR2 (germline): SGDLS, YYNGEE. V was clipped by 3 bases and J by 4 bases; unmatched bases: 3. This CDR3 reads CASSDRTGGETQYF. The DNA of the CDR3 is TGTGCCAGCAGCGATCGGACAGGGGGAGAGACCCAGTACTTC.

Worth noting for this clonotype: This clone may be a read error of a much larger clone one base away. The CDR3 bases are TGTGCCACAGGGACGTCTAGCCCTGGGGCCAACGTCCTGACTTTC. As protein: CATGTSSPGANVLTF. The rearrangement joins TRBV7-3 to TRBJ2-6; D may correspond to TRBD1 or TRBD2 (5 bases each). Germline-derived CDR1 and CDR2 are SGHTA and FQGTGA. The CDR3 runs 15 residues. The V gene lost 10 bases and the J gene lost 2 bases, with 15 bases spanning the gap.

The chain has TRBV18 and TRBJ1-1; D unresolved. This CDR3 has 13 amino acids. V lost 1 base and J 5 bases, leaving 8 bases between the germline ends. CDR1 is KGHSH, CDR2 LQKENI, per germline. CDR3 sequence (DNA): TGTGCCAGCTCACCACAGGAGGGAACTGAAGCTTTCTTT. Its protein is CASSPQEGTEAFF.

The chain links TRBV29-1 to TRBJ1-2; the match to TRBD1 covers 9 bases. V lost 4 bases and J lost 3; bases outside the gene matches: 6. This CDR3 has 14 amino acids. From germline, CDR1 is SQVTM and CDR2 ANQGSEA. CDR3: CSVARWDRDYGYTF. CDR3 nucleotides: TGCAGCGTTGCCAGGTGGGACAGGGACTATGGCTACACCTTC.

The table lists this clonotype with a few counts. The chain recombines TRBV15 with TRBJ2-1, with D tentatively TRBD2 (7 bases). CDR1 LNHNV and CDR2 YYDKDF come from the germline V gene (reference sequence). V lost 1 base and J 4 bases, leaving 11 bases between the germline ends. The CDR3 covers 15 residues. The CDR3 DNA reads TGTGCCACCAGCAGAGGGGGGGGCGCTTACAATGAGCAGTTCTTC. It codes for CATSRGGGAYNEQFF.

V usage is TRBV2 and J usage is TRBJ2-5; D may be TRBD1 (6 bases). V shed 4 bases and J shed 0 bases, with 12 bases lying between them. Germline CDR1 SNHLY, CDR2 FYNNEI. CDR3 length equals 15 residues. The CDR3 DNA reads as TGTGCCAGCAGTGCCGGGACACTGTACCAAGAGACCCAGTACTTC. It codes for CASSAGTLYQETQYF.

V is TRBV7-9 and J is TRBJ2-5; 10 bases match TRBD1. This CDR3 region has 16 residues. The germline V gene encodes CDR1 SEHNR and CDR2 FQNEAQ (reference sequence). J lost 4 bases, V lost 4 bases, and 9 bases had no gene match. The CDR3 region has the DNA TGTGCCAGCAGCTCCGGGACAGGGGATTGGAGAGAGACCCAGTACTTC. Translating it yields CASSSGTGDWRETQYF.

This clonotype was found many times. The chain links TRBV11-2 to TRBJ2-5, with D maybe TRBD2 (5 bases). In germline, CDR1 is SGHAT, CDR2 FQNNGV. This CDR3 has 15 residues. V lost 2 bases to trimming and J lost 5 bases, with 15 bases between them. The CDR3 region has the DNA TGTGCCAGCAGCTTACGACTCGGGATTTCTGAGACCCAGTACTTC. Encoded protein: CASSLRLGISETQYF. The full variable domain, completed using reference TRBV11-2 and TRBJ2-5, is EAGVAQSPRYKIIEKRQSVAFWCNPISGHATLYWYQQILGQGPKLLIQFQNNGVVDDSQLPKDRFSAERLKGVDSTLKIQPAKLEDSAVYLCASSLRLGISETQYFGPGTRLLVL.

The J gene is TRBJ1-2, the V gene TRBV20-1; 8 nucleotides match TRBD1. Germline V lookup: CDR1 DFQATT, CDR2 SNEGSKA (reference sequence). The CDR3 consists of 15 residues. V shed 3 bases and J 6 bases; nucleotides not matched to a gene: 12. The CDR3, as DNA: TGCAGTGCTAGCCCCAAGGCAGGACAGGGCAATGGCTACACCTTC. Protein sequence: CSASPKAGQGNGYTF.

This clonotype was recorded at least ten times. The chain combines TRBV20-1 with TRBJ2-3; 8 nucleotides agree with TRBD1. CDR1 and CDR2 (germline): DFQATT, SNEGSKA (reference sequence). J lost 6 bases, V lost 5 bases, and 10 bases had no gene match. The CDR3 covers 14 residues. For the CDR3, the DNA is TGCAGTGCTGGCCATGACAGGGGACGGGATACGCAGTATTTT. Translated: CSAGHDRGRDTQYF.

With regard to this clonotype: A much larger clone differs from this one at a single base, so this may be a read error. This chain connects TRBV12-3 or TRBV12-4 to TRBJ2-1; the D gene is possibly TRBD1 (5 bases). The J call may not be correct, given that the DNA end is closer to TRBJ2-7. This CDR3 is 14 amino acids long. The CDR3, as DNA: TGTGCCAGCAGTTTGGATCAGGGCGTATACGAGCAGTACTTC. It specifies CASSLDQGVYEQYF.

This clonotype has more than one count but fewer than ten. The J gene is TRBJ1-2, the V gene TRBV6-1; no definite D call. V lost 2 bases and J 3 bases, leaving 10 bases between the germline ends. The CDR3 contains 14 residues. Germline V lookup: CDR1 MNHNS, CDR2 SASEGT. The CDR3 DNA reads as TGTGCCAGCAGTGAATATTCTGCTGACTATGGCTACACCTTC. Encoded protein: CASSEYSADYGYTF.

This clonotype was picked up a small number of times. V is TRBV20-1 and J is TRBJ2-5, with D possibly called TRBD1 or TRBD2 (6 bases each). The CDR3 loop spans 14 amino acids. V was clipped by 4 bases and J by 2 bases, with 14 bases between them. Germline lookup yields CDR1 DFQATT and CDR2 SNEGSKA (reference sequence). In nucleotides, the CDR3 is TGCAGTGCTATCGTTGGGGGGCCTCAAGAGACCCAGTACTTC. Amino acids: CSAIVGGPQETQYF.

On this clonotype itself: A much larger clone sits a single nucleotide away, making a read error possible. The CDR3: CATSETGASCEQYF. CDR3 DNA: TGTGCCACCAGTGAGACAGGGGCATCCTGCGAGCAGTACTTC. V gene TRBV24-1 combines with J gene TRBJ2-7; TRBD1 matches 8 bases. Looked up from germline, CDR1 is KGHDR and CDR2 is SFDVKD. CDR3 size: 14 residues.

This clonotype was found a few times. V is TRBV20-1 and J is TRBJ1-2, with D possibly matching TRBD1 (5 bases). This CDR3 has 13 residues. The V and J ends lost 3 bases and 4 bases respectively, with 12 bases between them. CDR1 is DFQATT and CDR2 is SNEGSKA in the germline V gene (reference sequence). Here the CDR3 DNA reads TGCAGTGCTAGGGGGTCGGGGCGCTATGGCTACACCTTC. Translation: CSARGSGRYGYTF.

With regard to this clonotype: A much larger clone sits a single nucleotide away, making a read error possible. The J gene is TRBJ2-7, the V gene TRBV12-3 or TRBV12-4; TRBD1 matches 8 bases. Unmatched junction bases numbered 11, after V lost 8 bases and J lost 2 bases. The CDR3 has 15 amino acids. In DNA, the CDR3 is TGTGCCAGCGGGGCGCGGAGGACAGGGCCCTACGAGCAGTACTTC. This sequence encodes CASGARRTGPYEQYF.

This clonotype has only a few counts. The chain has TRBV4-1 and TRBJ1-2; no clear D gene. Germline V gene sequence: CDR1 MGHRA, CDR2 YSYEKL. V was clipped by 3 bases and J by 2 bases, with 22 bases between them. The CDR3 sequence is 18 residues long. CDR3 sequence reads: CASSHASRLLPGNYGYTF. In DNA, the CDR3 is TGCGCCAGCAGCCACGCCTCCCGGTTACTTCCCGGGAACTATGGCTACACCTTC.

The rearrangement links TRBV18 to TRBJ2-5, with TRBD2 as a possible D gene (5 bases). With 3 bases removed from V and 1 base from J, the gap between germline ends came to 15 bases. CDR1 KGHSH and CDR2 LQKENI come from the germline V gene. The CDR3 has 16 residues. CDR3 residues: CASSPIISGSQETQYF. The DNA of the CDR3 is TGTGCCAGCTCACCGATAATCAGCGGATCCCAAGAGACCCAGTACTTC.

This sequence joins TRBV29-1 and TRBJ1-2, with 8 bases lining up with TRBD1. From germline, CDR1 is SQVTM and CDR2 ANQGSEA. The CDR3 loop spans 13 amino acids. The V gene end was trimmed by 6 bases and the J gene end by 4 bases; junction bases not matched to a gene: 7. CDR3 bases: TGCAGCGTCCAGGACAGGGCTTCCTATGGCTACACCTTC. The encoded protein is CSVQDRASYGYTF.

This clonotype showed up many times. CDR3 protein: CSARGLAGNIQYF. In DNA form, the CDR3 reads TGCAGTGCTAGGGGACTAGCGGGAAACATTCAGTACTTC. This chain joins TRBV20-1 and TRBJ2-4, with 12 bases fitting TRBD2. Trimming at V came to 3 bases and at J to 6 bases, leaving 0 bases not matched to a gene. The CDR3 contains 13 residues. CDR1 and CDR2 from the germline V gene are DFQATT and SNEGSKA (reference sequence).

This clonotype was seen ten or more times. V usage is TRBV28 and J usage is TRBJ1-2; maybe TRBD1 (6 bases). This CDR3 has 16 amino acids. V lost 5 bases and J lost 4, with 20 bases in between. Germline CDR1 MDHEN, CDR2 SYDVKM. CDR3 sequence (DNA): TGTGCCAGCAGTCCATCTAGGGGGACCTACTCCTATGGCTACACCTTC. This encodes CASSPSRGTYSYGYTF.